The sequence of this T cell receptor beta chain was determined in a study of siplizumab effects on memory and regulatory T cells. Study outcomes and limitations: Major contributors to the alloresponse seemed to be naive T cells, which also appeared more diverse than memory cells. Proliferating siplizumab-culture Tregs lacked confirmation of suppressive function.

The assay was immunoSEQ multiplex PCR, and TCRdb's table has in-frame clones only and misses some. The sample carries 100,000 or so clones, about nine tenths recorded once. The CDR3 has 13 residues. V gave up 4 bases and J gave up 4 bases, with 10 bases separating them. Germline assignment: CDR1 MDHEN and CDR2 SYDVKM. About this clone: No antigen is known for it.

This clonotype was sampled from a human donor in good health. Material: non-Treg CD4+ T cells sorted from blood. J is TRBJ1-2 and V is TRBV28, with no clear D. The DNA for the CDR3 is TGTGCCAGCAGTTCCGGGCCACTCTATGGCTACACCTTC. Its translation: CASSSGPLYGYTF.